This T cell receptor beta chain was identified during a study of glioma-infiltrating T cells. TCR alpha and beta CDR3 regions were amplified from RNA using iRepertoire nested multiplex PCR. One-step reverse transcription and amplification started from around 100-400 ng of tissue mRNA or PBMC total RNA. TCRdb re-called the multiplex PCR reads with MiXCR, one entry per CDR3 protein. Seen here are about 130,000 distinct CDR3 sequences, around 23% observed once, and the top ten hold roughly a quarter. CDR1 and CDR2 (germline): LNHNV, YYDKDF (reference sequence). The CDR3 is 17 residues long. V dropped 0 bases and J dropped 0 bases, with 12 bases sitting between them.

Sequenced: glioma tissue, nonneoplastic brain tissue, or PBMCs (not recorded which). The TCR originated in a human donor with low-grade glioma or glioblastoma, undergoing nonglioma brain surgery, or in good health (not recorded which). This chain uses TRBV15 with TRBJ2-1; D uncertain. CDR3 region: CATSREHWASSYNEQFF. The CDR3 DNA sequence: TGTGCCACCAGCAGAGAGCATTGGGCGAGCTCCTACAATGAGCAGTTCTTC.